The 30 T cell receptor beta chains below come from one sample, sequenced in a study of post-analysis software for immune sequencing data (dated by TCRdb to 2015 to 2017). What the study reported, not specific to this receptor: Significantly higher frequencies in patients than in controls were found for roughly five TRBV segments, including TRBV5-6, TRBV5-1 and TRBV20-1.

These receptors are not linked to any known antigen. Library preparation employed PCR. The sample was run on an Illumina HiSeq 2500. To reduce PCR and sequencing biases, unique molecular identifiers were built into the TCR beta cDNA libraries. The raw public data were reprocessed by TCRdb itself: fastp quality trimming at Q25, MiXCR clonotype calling, in-frame beta chains only. Rows matching on CDR3 protein sequence are summarized as one entry with the most common DNA and genes. In all, the sample holds about 620,000 distinct CDR3 sequences, and roughly 45% of those were seen once. 1.5% to 2% of the sample rests with the top ten. Material: blood. These receptors were collected from a girl aged 10 to 17 with multiple sclerosis.

In DNA, the CDR3 is TGTGCCAGCAGTTTTAGCGGGAGAGGAGGGGGGAATGAGCAGTTCTTC. The encoded protein is CASSFSGRGGGNEQFF. The chain uses TRBV12-3 or TRBV12-4 and TRBJ2-1; TRBD2 matches at 9 bases. The CDR3 runs to 16 residues. V shed 3 bases, J shed 7 bases, and the junction held 10 bases outside the gene matches.

The chain has TRBV12-3 or TRBV12-4 and TRBJ1-1; maybe TRBD1 (6 bases). CDR3 length equals 14 residues. Trimming cost V 4 bases and J 2 bases, with 11 bases left between them. The CDR3 protein is CASSWSGGNTEAFF. The CDR3 DNA follows: TGTGCCAGCAGTTGGTCGGGGGGCAACACTGAAGCTTTCTTT.

The chain has TRBV5-1 and TRBJ2-7; possibly TRBD2 for D (5 bases). The germline gives CDR1 SGHRS, CDR2 YFSETQ. The V gene lost 0 bases and the J gene lost 2 bases, with 12 bases spanning the gap. The CDR3 spans 15 residues. CDR3 loop: CASSLDPGLTYEQYF. Here the CDR3 DNA reads TGCGCCAGCAGCTTGGATCCAGGACTGACCTACGAGCAGTACTTC.

The rearrangement links TRBV5-1 to TRBJ2-7; the match to TRBD2 covers 8 bases. Germline CDR1 SGHRS, CDR2 YFSETQ. The junction had 9 bases not matched to a gene; V was cut back by 3 bases and J by 4 bases. The CDR3 extends over 15 amino acids. Written as DNA, the CDR3 is TGCGCCAGCAGCTCCGCGGGGGGCCTAACTTACGAGCAGTACTTC. Protein sequence: CASSSAGGLTYEQYF.

The chain is built from TRBV29-1 and TRBJ2-7; D ambiguous. With the DNA end fitting TRBJ2-5 better, the J assignment may be wrong. This CDR3 has 12 amino acids. Germline CDR1 SQVTM, CDR2 ANQGSEA. The CDR3 loop is CSVDQNRETQYF. The CDR3 DNA reads as TGCAGCGTTGACCAAAATCGGGAGACCCAGTACTTC.

The chain couples TRBV7-6 to TRBJ2-7; no reliable D call. Germline CDR1 is SGHVS and CDR2 is FNYEAQ. The CDR3 totals 11 residues. V shed 4 bases and J shed 6 bases, with 7 bases lying between them. This chain's CDR3 is CASSSTREQYF. CDR3 sequence (DNA): TGTGCCAGCAGCTCGACACGCGAGCAGTACTTC. Full variable domain (remainder filled in from reference TRBV7-6 and TRBJ2-7): GAGVSQSPRYKVTKRGQDVALRCDPISGHVSLYWYRQALGQGPEFLTYFNYEAQQDKSGLPNDRFSAERPEGSISTLTIQRTEQRDSAMYRCASSSTREQYFGPGTRLTVT.

The count of this clonotype is one. The CDR3 coding sequence is TGCAGTGCTAGAGATAAAGGCGGAGGGCCCCAGCATTTT. Protein sequence: CSARDKGGGPQHF. The chain uses TRBV20-1 and TRBJ1-5, with D unclear. The CDR3 spans 13 residues. V dropped 0 bases and J dropped 9 bases, with 12 bases sitting between them. CDR1 is DFQATT and CDR2 is SNEGSKA in the germline V gene (reference sequence).

This rearrangement joins TRBV29-1 to TRBJ1-6, with a weak D call TRBD1 (5 bases). CDR1 is SQVTM and CDR2 is ANQGSEA in the germline V gene. CDR3 size: 13 residues. V was shortened by 5 bases and J by 6 bases, with 11 bases between the two germline ends. DNA for the CDR3: TGCAGCGTTAAGTCAGGGACTAATTCACCCCTCCACTTT. It yields the protein CSVKSGTNSPLHF. Full variable domain (missing parts from reference TRBV29-1 and TRBJ1-6): SAVISQKPSRDICQRGTSLTIQCQVDSQVTMMFWYRQQPGQSLTLIATANQGSEATYESGFVIDKFPISRPNLTFSTLTVSNMSPEDSSIYLCSVKSGTNSPLHFGNGTRLTVT.

The chain combines TRBV5-1 with TRBJ2-5, with TRBD1 identical over 12 bases. The CDR3 loop spans 18 amino acids. CDR1 is SGHRS and CDR2 is YFSETQ in the germline V gene. J was trimmed by 4 bases and V by 2 bases; bases with no gene match: 12. CDR3 residues: CASSFPTSGQGAGETQYF. DNA for the CDR3: TGCGCCAGCAGCTTTCCAACGTCGGGACAGGGGGCAGGAGAGACCCAGTACTTC.

The gene calls are TRBV12-3 or TRBV12-4 and TRBJ1-5; no reliable D call. This CDR3 comprises 18 residues. Trimming cost V 2 bases and J 1 base, with 18 bases left between them. In DNA form, the CDR3 reads TGTGCCAGCAGTTTAAGGCTAAATCGATTTGGGAGCAATCAGCCCCAGCATTTT. This sequence encodes CASSLRLNRFGSNQPQHF.

This chain joins TRBV5-1 and TRBJ1-2; 11 positions match TRBD1. The CDR3 is 13 amino acids. Germline V gene sequence: CDR1 SGHRS, CDR2 YFSETQ. V lost 4 bases and J lost 6; bases outside the gene matches: 2. CDR3 in DNA: TGCGCCAGCAGCAAGGGACAGGGGGATGGCTACACCTTC. Encoded protein: CASSKGQGDGYTF.

The chain uses TRBV27 and TRBJ2-7, with D unresolved. The V and J ends lost 2 bases and 2 bases respectively, with 13 bases between them. The CDR3 spans 15 residues. Germline values: CDR1 MNHEY, CDR2 SMNVEV (reference sequence). CDR3 sequence (DNA): TGTGCCAGCAGTTTAGCTGGGGTCCATCCCTACGAGCAGTACTTC. This codes for CASSLAGVHPYEQYF.

V gene TRBV5-6 combines with J gene TRBJ2-6, with TRBD1 as a possible D gene (5 bases). This CDR3 has 16 residues. V shed 1 base and J shed 0 bases, with 8 bases lying between them. Germline CDR1 reads SGHDT; CDR2 reads YYEEEE. The CDR3 spells CASSLPGSSGANVLTF. The CDR3 DNA is TGTGCCAGCAGCTTGCCAGGGTCCTCTGGGGCCAACGTCCTGACTTTC.

This clonotype was counted a few times. The CDR3 sequence: CASSSGGAQKNIQYF. Here the CDR3 DNA reads TGTGCCAGCAGTTCAGGGGGCGCGCAGAAAAACATTCAGTACTTC. The chain joins TRBV9 to TRBJ2-4; 8 nucleotides line up with TRBD1. Losses at the gene ends were 5 bases for V and 4 bases for J; bases not matched to a gene: 8. The CDR3 length is 15 residues. Germline V gene sequence: CDR1 SGDLS, CDR2 YYNGEE. The full variable domain, in which reference TRBV9 and TRBJ2-4 provide the parts outside the CDR3, is DSGVTQTPKHLITATGQRVTLRCSPRSGDLSVYWYQQSLDQGLQFLIQYYNGEERAKGNILERFSAQQFPDLHSELNLSSLELGDSALYFCASSSGGAQKNIQYFGAGTRLSVL.

This clonotype was seen more than once but under ten times. The rearrangement links TRBV7-2 to TRBJ2-7; tentative D call: TRBD1 (7 bases). Per germline, CDR1 SGHTA and CDR2 FQGNSA. The CDR3 totals 16 residues. Trimming took 5 bases from V and 4 from J, leaving 21 bases between them. In nucleotides, the CDR3 is TGTGCCAGCAGCCCAGGGGGGCCTTCCACCTTATACGAGCAGTACTTC. Translated, it gives CASSPGGPSTLYEQYF.

V and J are TRBV6-6 and TRBJ1-1; D is ambiguous. Germline-derived CDR1 and CDR2 are MNHNY and SVGAGI (reference sequence). V shed 2 bases and J shed 5 bases, with 18 bases lying between them. This CDR3 is built from 16 residues. The CDR3 nucleotides are TGTGCCAGCAGTTACCCAGACGGATATCTGGGGACTGAAGCTTTCTTT. It specifies CASSYPDGYLGTEAFF.

A few counts support this clonotype. Here the CDR3 DNA reads TGTGCCAGCAGCTCCTCAAGCGGGGGATACAATGAGCAGTTCTTC. It codes for CASSSSSGGYNEQFF. J is TRBJ2-1 and V is TRBV7-3; 8 bases match TRBD2. J lost 4 bases, V lost 4 bases, and 6 bases had no gene match. The CDR3 runs to 15 residues. CDR1 SGHTA and CDR2 FQGTGA come from the germline V gene. The complete variable domain, with remaining parts taken from reference TRBV7-3 and TRBJ2-1, reads GAGVSQTPSNKVTEKGKYVELRCDPISGHTALYWYRQSLGQGPEFLIYFQGTGAADDSGLPNDRFFAVRPEGSVSTLKIQRTERGDSAVYLCASSSSSGGYNEQFFGPGTRLTVL.

The chain carries TRBV13 and TRBJ2-1; the match to TRBD2 covers 13 bases. Germline V CDR1 and CDR2: PRHDT, FYEKMQ (reference sequence). Unmatched junction bases numbered 6, after V lost 4 bases and J lost 6 bases. The CDR3 is 16 amino acids. The CDR3 is CASSSPGTSGINEQFF. The CDR3 DNA sequence: TGTGCCAGCAGCTCGCCCGGGACTAGCGGGATCAATGAGCAGTTCTTC.

Here the CDR3 reads CASSLSPGTATYEQYF. CDR3 sequence (DNA): TGCGCCAGCAGCCTATCCCCCGGGACGGCAACTTACGAGCAGTACTTC. This rearrangement joins TRBV5-1 to TRBJ2-7; D tentatively fits TRBD1 or TRBD2 (5 bases each). This CDR3 is built from 16 residues. CDR1 and CDR2 from the germline V gene are SGHRS and YFSETQ. The V end lost 4 bases, the J end lost 4 bases, and 21 bases lay between the germline ends.

The rearrangement links TRBV12-3 or TRBV12-4 to TRBJ1-1; TRBD1 agrees at 8 bases. The CDR3 consists of 16 residues. The V and J ends lost 6 bases and 0 bases, in that order; junction bases with no gene match: 9. CDR3 bases: TGTGCCAGCAGGGAGGGGCAGGGGGCGATGAACACTGAAGCTTTCTTT. Residues: CASREGQGAMNTEAFF.

The V call is TRBV29-1, the J call TRBJ2-4; D may match TRBD1 or TRBD2 (5 bases each). Trimming took off 4 bases at V and 0 bases at J, with 10 bases between the two ends. CDR3 length: 14 amino acids. Germline assignment: CDR1 SQVTM and CDR2 ANQGSEA. Here the CDR3 reads CSVVTGTAKNIQYF. The DNA of the CDR3 is TGCAGCGTTGTCACCGGGACAGCCAAAAACATTCAGTACTTC.

This clonotype showed up just a few times. The chain carries TRBV6-1 and TRBJ2-5; 8 bases match TRBD2. The CDR3 length is 14 residues. Germline V gene lookup returns CDR1 MNHNS and CDR2 SASEGT. With 5 bases clipped from V and 4 bases from J, the junction kept 6 bases outside the gene matches. DNA of the CDR3: TGTGCCAGCAGTACCGGGGGGGCCGGAGAGACCCAGTACTTC. Translation gives CASSTGGAGETQYF.

By sample share, this clonotype is medium-sized. The rearrangement uses TRBV11-3 and TRBJ2-1; D is perhaps TRBD1 (5 bases). V gave up 3 bases and J gave up 5 bases, with 14 bases separating them. Germline CDR1 SGHNT, CDR2 YENEEA. This CDR3 has 15 amino acids. The CDR3: CASSLGPLMHNEQFF. CDR3 nucleotides: TGTGCCAGCAGCTTGGGGCCCCTAATGCACAATGAGCAGTTCTTC.

In its sample, this clonotype was seen a few times. CDR3 DNA: TGTGCCAGCAGTTCGACAGCGGTCTCCTACAATGAGCAGTTCTTC. Protein product: CASSSTAVSYNEQFF. The chain combines TRBV12-3 or TRBV12-4 with TRBJ2-1; D possibly uses TRBD1 or TRBD2 (5 bases each). The V end lost 4 bases, the J end lost 0 bases, and 10 bases lay between the germline ends. This CDR3 has 15 amino acids.

The V call is TRBV12-3 or TRBV12-4, the J call TRBJ1-4, with a possible D match to TRBD1 (5 bases). Trimming took 3 bases from V and 8 from J, leaving 13 bases between them. The CDR3 is 14 residues long. In DNA, the CDR3 is TGTGCCAGCAGTTTTGTGGGGGGGGAGGAAAAACTGTTTTTT. Translated: CASSFVGGEEKLFF.

This chain links TRBV7-8 with TRBJ2-1; D is possibly TRBD1 or TRBD2 (5 bases each). V lost 5 bases, J lost 0 bases, and 11 bases lay in between. CDR3 length: 15 residues. Germline lookup yields CDR1 SGHVS and CDR2 FQNEAQ. The CDR3 reads CASSLGTNSYNEQFF. CDR3 sequence (DNA): TGTGCCAGCAGCCTTGGGACGAACTCCTACAATGAGCAGTTCTTC.

The chain is built from TRBV11-2 and TRBJ2-5; TRBD2 agrees at 14 bases. The J call may be mistaken, given a closer DNA end match to TRBJ2-7. The CDR3 sequence is 18 residues long. Germline loops: CDR1 SGHAT, CDR2 FQNNGV. CDR3 protein: CASSLDIGAGLAGDEQYF. Written as DNA, the CDR3 is TGTGCCAGCAGCTTAGATATTGGCGCGGGACTAGCGGGAGACGAGCAGTACTTC.

This sequence joins TRBV24-1 and TRBJ2-3; D may correspond to TRBD1 or TRBD2 (5 bases each). The V gene's germline CDR1 is KGHDR and CDR2 SFDVKD. V lost 4 bases, J lost 8 bases, and 15 bases lay in between. There are 14 residues in the CDR3. The CDR3 DNA is TGTGCCACCAGTGAGGCTCGGGGCCCCACTACGCAGTATTTT. Translating gives CATSEARGPTTQYF.

This clonotype was counted between two and nine times. The chain uses TRBV6-1 and TRBJ2-1; D is unresolved. Germline CDR1 and CDR2: MNHNS and SASEGT. This CDR3 is 12 amino acids long. Trimming pared 5 bases from V and 5 bases from J, leaving 7 bases between. The CDR3 here is CASSSSNNEQFF. CDR3 DNA sequence: TGTGCCAGCAGTTCTAGTAACAATGAGCAGTTCTTC.

This chain joins TRBV7-2 and TRBJ2-7; 8 bases line up with TRBD2. This CDR3 comprises 13 residues. The V and J ends lost 5 bases and 2 bases, in that order; junction bases with no gene match: 2. From germline, CDR1 is SGHTA and CDR2 FQGNSA. This chain's CDR3 is CASSPSGPYEQYF. In DNA form, the CDR3 reads TGTGCCAGCAGCCCTAGCGGGCCCTACGAGCAGTACTTC.